Following are 21 T cell receptor beta chains from one sample sequenced in a study of T cell clonality in common variable immunodeficiency. Profiled with immunoSEQ multiplex PCR; TCRdb holds only in-frame clones, not every one. In total the sample includes some 50,000 clones, none of them seen once. Sample: peripheral blood mononuclear cells. These receptors all stem from a person aged 18 to 70 in good health.

This clone was counted at least ten times. The CDR3 end falls 3 residues outside the read, so it is completed with the germline J gene. V is TRBV11-3 and J is TRBJ2-3, with D tentatively TRBD1 (5 bases). CDR3 length: 14 amino acids. Between the trimmed V and J ends, which lost 6 bases and 0 bases, there was a span of 10 bases. CDR1 is SGHNT and CDR2 is YENEEA in the germline V gene. CDR3 DNA (partial): TGTGCCAGCAGTCCAGGGTTGAGCACAGATACG. Its translation is CASSPGLSTDT. The full CDR3 reads CASSPGLSTDTQYF.

Ten or more counts support this clone. The missing CDR3 end, 3 residues past where the read stops, is filled in from the germline J gene. The chain has TRBV2 and TRBJ2-2; D is possibly TRBD1 (5 bases). V shed 3 bases and J shed 7 bases, with 12 bases lying between them. Germline V lookup: CDR1 SNHLY, CDR2 FYNNEI. There are 14 residues in the CDR3. The CDR3 sequence: CASSDRAAFGELFF. The sequenced CDR3 bases are TGTGCCAGCAGTGACAGGGCAGCGTTCGGGGAG. The entire variable domain, with the rest obtained from reference TRBV2 and TRBJ2-2, is as follows: EPEVTQTPSHQVTQMGQEVILRCVPISNHLYFYWYRQILGQKVEFLVSFYNNEISEKSEIFDDQFSVERPDGSNFTLKIRSTKLEDSAMYFCASSDRAAFGELFFGEGSRLTVL.

Ten or more counts support this clone. The read finishes 3 residues shy of the CDR3 end, and the germline J gene is used to complete it. The V and J genes are TRBV5-1 and TRBJ1-2; 7 bases map to TRBD1. The CDR3 sequence is 16 residues long. Germline V lookup: CDR1 SGHRS, CDR2 YFSETQ. Trimming cost V 2 bases and J 4 bases; bases outside gene matches: 11. The CDR3 is CASSFEGTDRAYGYTF. The DNA read from the CDR3 is TGCGCCAGCAGCTTTGAAGGGACAGATAGGGCCTATGGC.

Of note for this clone: The CDR3 is cut off 3 residues early in the read; its end comes from the germline J gene. This rearrangement joins TRBV7-9 to TRBJ2-7, with D possibly TRBD1 on 5 matching bases. The CDR3 spans 12 residues. Trimming took 5 bases from V and 6 from J, leaving 11 bases between them. Germline CDR1 and CDR2: SEHNR and FQNEAQ (reference sequence). The sequenced CDR3 bases are TGTGCCAGCAGCCCCAGGGTTGGCGAG. Translating it yields CASSPRVGE. Given in full, the CDR3 is CASSPRVGEQYF.

This clone was seen at least ten times. The CDR3 goes on 3 residues after the read ends, and that part is filled in from the germline J gene. Other DNA sequences in this specimen translate into the identical CDR3. The chain uses TRBV20-1 and TRBJ2-3, with 7 bases matching TRBD1. J lost 4 bases, V lost 6 bases, and 10 bases had no gene match. This CDR3 contains 14 residues. CDR1 DFQATT and CDR2 SNEGSKA come from the germline V gene (reference sequence). The sequenced part of the CDR3 DNA is TGCAGTGCCAATGACAGGGTGCTTTCAGATACG. Encoded protein: CSANDRVLSDT. The whole CDR3 region reads CSANDRVLSDTQYF.

This clone appeared a few times. The read falls 3 residues short of the CDR3 end, and the missing part is taken from the germline J gene. The chain is built from TRBV18 and TRBJ1-1, with D possibly TRBD1 on 6 matching bases. V was trimmed by 6 bases and J by 3 bases, leaving 11 bases between them. The CDR3 contains 13 residues. In germline, CDR1 is KGHSH, CDR2 LQKENI. CDR3 region: CASSRDRYTEAFF. The covered CDR3 bases are TGTGCCAGCTCCCGAGACAGGTACACTGAA.

In this sample, this clone turned up many times. The read ends 3 residues shy of where the CDR3 ends; the end is completed using the germline J gene. The V gene is TRBV5-6, the J gene TRBJ2-4; TRBD1 agrees at 12 bases. The V gene's germline CDR1 is SGHDT and CDR2 YYEEEE. This CDR3 has 14 residues. The covered CDR3 bases are TGTGCCAGCAGCTCCGGGACAGGGGGCTATGGT. It encodes CASSSGTGGYG. The CDR3 in its entirety is CASSSGTGGYGQYF.

This clone was detected ten times or more. The CDR3 end falls 3 residues outside the read, so it is completed with the germline J gene. The chain recombines TRBV5-5 with TRBJ2-5, with a possible D match to TRBD1 (5 bases). V was pared by 2 bases and J by 4 bases, with 15 bases between. CDR1 and CDR2 (germline): SGHKS, YYEKEE (reference sequence). The CDR3 sequence is 15 residues long. The CDR3 loop reads CASSLSGRFAETQYF. The CDR3 bases that were read are TGTGCCAGCAGCTTATCAGGGCGCTTCGCAGAGACC.

Remarks on this clone: Sequencing ends 3 residues short of the CDR3 end; the germline J gene provides the rest. The chain uses TRBV19 and TRBJ2-3; possible D gene TRBD2, 6 bases. This CDR3 is built from 13 residues. Germline V CDR1 and CDR2: LNHDA, SQIVND (reference sequence). The CDR3 sequence: CASSMDYQETQYF. CDR3 bases read: TGTGCCAGTAGTATGGACTACCAAGAGACG.

This clone has ten or more counts. The read terminates 3 residues ahead of where the CDR3 ends, so the germline J gene completes it. The chain couples TRBV11-3 to TRBJ2-2; 7 bases align to TRBD2. The V gene's germline CDR1 is SGHNT and CDR2 YENEEA. CDR3 length: 13 residues. The V gene end was trimmed by 5 bases and the J gene end by 8 bases; junction bases not matched to a gene: 5. The CDR3 loop is CASSPVRGGELFF. The sequenced CDR3 bases are TGTGCCAGCAGCCCTGTGCGGGGGGGGGAG.

This clone was counted many times. The chain's CDR3 is CASSLDRVSYEQYF. The sequenced CDR3 bases are TGTGCCAGCAGCTTAGATCGCGTCTCCTACGAG. The chain recombines TRBV7-2 with TRBJ2-7; D is undetermined. The read stops 3 residues short of the end of the CDR3; the missing end is completed from the germline J gene. V lost 1 base, J lost 0 bases, and 7 bases lay in between. The CDR3 spans 14 residues. Germline V CDR1 and CDR2: SGHTA, FQGNSA.

This clone was detected many times. The read halts 3 residues ahead of the CDR3 end, with the missing end drawn from the germline J gene. The chain uses TRBV18 and TRBJ2-3, with 7 bases lining up with TRBD1. Germline V CDR1 and CDR2: KGHSH, LQKENI. CDR3 length: 15 amino acids. V shed 3 bases, J shed 2 bases, and the junction held 5 bases outside the gene matches. The sequenced part of the CDR3 DNA is TGTGCCAGCTCACCGGGACAGCCTTCCACAGATACG. It yields the protein CASSPGQPSTDT. The full CDR3 sequence reads CASSPGQPSTDTQYF.

This clone was observed at least ten times. Coverage ceases 3 residues before the CDR3 finishes, and the germline J gene fills in the end. Within the sample, other DNA sequences also encode this same CDR3. This chain uses TRBV19 with TRBJ1-1; the D is unclear. Deletions cut 3 bases from V and 0 bases from J, with 5 bases between. The CDR3 contains 13 residues. The germline V gene encodes CDR1 LNHDA and CDR2 SQIVND (reference sequence). Partial CDR3 DNA: TGTGCCAGTAGTATTTCAGTGAACACTGAA. Its protein is CASSISVNTE. The CDR3 as a whole reads CASSISVNTEAFF.

This clone was picked up many times. Read data end 3 residues before the CDR3 end; the end is taken from the germline J gene. The rearrangement uses TRBV6-2 or TRBV6-3 and TRBJ2-1, with 9 bases that match TRBD2. The CDR3 is 16 amino acids. V shed 4 bases and J 7 bases; nucleotides not matched to a gene: 11. CDR1 and CDR2 (germline): MNHEY, SVGEGT. CDR3 sequence: CASSFLSAGGKNEQFF. CDR3 DNA (partial): TGTGCCAGCAGTTTTTTATCGGCGGGAGGGAAGAATGAG.

Ten or more counts support this clone. Sequencing ends 3 residues short of the CDR3 end; the germline J gene provides the rest. This chain links TRBV6-1 with TRBJ1-2; TRBD1 matches at 7 bases. Trimming took 0 bases from V and 4 from J; bases not matched to a gene: 5. Germline CDR1 MNHNS, CDR2 SASEGT. The CDR3 has 15 residues. The CDR3 loop reads CASSEALGQFYGYTF. The DNA read from the CDR3 is TGTGCCAGCAGTGAAGCGCTGGGACAGTTCTATGGC.

This clone was found many times. The observed sequence ends 3 residues before the CDR3 terminus, with the missing tail filled in from the germline J gene. The rearrangement joins TRBV20-1 to TRBJ1-1; no firm D call. V gave up 6 bases and J gave up 2 bases, with 13 bases separating them. The CDR3 consists of 13 residues. CDR1 is DFQATT and CDR2 is SNEGSKA in the germline V gene (reference sequence). Partial CDR3 DNA: TGCAGTGCCAGTCTAGATCCTAACACTGAA. It yields the protein CSASLDPNTE. The full CDR3 sequence reads CSASLDPNTEAFF.

In its sample, this clone was seen many times. With the read ending 3 residues before the CDR3 end, the germline J gene is used to fill in that end. The chain combines TRBV6-2 or TRBV6-3 with TRBJ2-1; 12 bases match TRBD2. Trimming removed 6 bases from V and 7 bases from J; junction bases left unmatched: 7. The CDR3 has 15 residues. The germline V gene encodes CDR1 MNHEY and CDR2 SVGEGT. CDR3 sequence: CASSSLAGGPNEQFF. The sequenced part of the CDR3 DNA is TGTGCCAGCAGCTCACTAGCGGGAGGCCCAAATGAG.

Notes on this clone: The read falls 3 residues short of the CDR3 end, and the missing part is taken from the germline J gene. V is TRBV10-2 and J is TRBJ2-2; D may be TRBD2 (6 bases). V lost 4 bases to trimming and J lost 0 bases, with 9 bases between them. The CDR3 has 15 amino acids. Germline CDR1 is WSHSY and CDR2 is SAAADI. The CDR3 sequence: CASSATSPNTGELFF. Partial CDR3 DNA: TGCGCCAGCAGTGCGACTAGTCCGAACACCGGGGAG.

This clone has a count of ten or more. The CDR3 protein is CSARRGSSYEQYF. The covered CDR3 bases are TGCAGTGCGCGGAGGGGGAGCTCCTACGAG. The chain recombines TRBV20-1 with TRBJ2-7, with D perhaps matching TRBD1 or TRBD2 (6 bases each). Sequencing ends 3 residues short of the CDR3 end; the germline J gene provides the rest. Germline CDR1 is DFQATT and CDR2 is SNEGSKA (reference sequence). Trimming removed 6 bases at V and 0 bases at J, with 12 bases between. The CDR3 runs 13 residues.

In this sample, this clone turned up many times. The CDR3 extends 3 residues past the end of the read, so its final part is completed from the germline J gene. The chain has TRBV11-3 and TRBJ1-4, with D unresolved. The V and J ends lost 2 bases and 7 bases respectively, with 8 bases between them. The germline gives CDR1 SGHNT, CDR2 YENEEA. The CDR3 is 13 amino acids. CDR3 DNA, as far as it was read: TGTGCCAGCAGCTTAATCTACGGTGAAAAA. Translating it yields CASSLIYGEK. The entire CDR3 protein is CASSLIYGEKLFF.

Note on this clone: The sequenced fragment ends 3 residues before the CDR3 boundary, so the rest is inferred from the germline J gene. The rearrangement joins TRBV7-9 to TRBJ1-6, with 7 bases matching TRBD1. CDR1 and CDR2 (germline): SEHNR, FQNEAQ (reference sequence). The junction had 3 bases not matched to a gene; V was cut back by 5 bases and J by 8 bases. This CDR3 comprises 13 residues. The CDR3 is CASSDRVDSPLHF. The CDR3 DNA, read in part, is TGTGCCAGCAGCGACAGGGTGGATTCACCC.